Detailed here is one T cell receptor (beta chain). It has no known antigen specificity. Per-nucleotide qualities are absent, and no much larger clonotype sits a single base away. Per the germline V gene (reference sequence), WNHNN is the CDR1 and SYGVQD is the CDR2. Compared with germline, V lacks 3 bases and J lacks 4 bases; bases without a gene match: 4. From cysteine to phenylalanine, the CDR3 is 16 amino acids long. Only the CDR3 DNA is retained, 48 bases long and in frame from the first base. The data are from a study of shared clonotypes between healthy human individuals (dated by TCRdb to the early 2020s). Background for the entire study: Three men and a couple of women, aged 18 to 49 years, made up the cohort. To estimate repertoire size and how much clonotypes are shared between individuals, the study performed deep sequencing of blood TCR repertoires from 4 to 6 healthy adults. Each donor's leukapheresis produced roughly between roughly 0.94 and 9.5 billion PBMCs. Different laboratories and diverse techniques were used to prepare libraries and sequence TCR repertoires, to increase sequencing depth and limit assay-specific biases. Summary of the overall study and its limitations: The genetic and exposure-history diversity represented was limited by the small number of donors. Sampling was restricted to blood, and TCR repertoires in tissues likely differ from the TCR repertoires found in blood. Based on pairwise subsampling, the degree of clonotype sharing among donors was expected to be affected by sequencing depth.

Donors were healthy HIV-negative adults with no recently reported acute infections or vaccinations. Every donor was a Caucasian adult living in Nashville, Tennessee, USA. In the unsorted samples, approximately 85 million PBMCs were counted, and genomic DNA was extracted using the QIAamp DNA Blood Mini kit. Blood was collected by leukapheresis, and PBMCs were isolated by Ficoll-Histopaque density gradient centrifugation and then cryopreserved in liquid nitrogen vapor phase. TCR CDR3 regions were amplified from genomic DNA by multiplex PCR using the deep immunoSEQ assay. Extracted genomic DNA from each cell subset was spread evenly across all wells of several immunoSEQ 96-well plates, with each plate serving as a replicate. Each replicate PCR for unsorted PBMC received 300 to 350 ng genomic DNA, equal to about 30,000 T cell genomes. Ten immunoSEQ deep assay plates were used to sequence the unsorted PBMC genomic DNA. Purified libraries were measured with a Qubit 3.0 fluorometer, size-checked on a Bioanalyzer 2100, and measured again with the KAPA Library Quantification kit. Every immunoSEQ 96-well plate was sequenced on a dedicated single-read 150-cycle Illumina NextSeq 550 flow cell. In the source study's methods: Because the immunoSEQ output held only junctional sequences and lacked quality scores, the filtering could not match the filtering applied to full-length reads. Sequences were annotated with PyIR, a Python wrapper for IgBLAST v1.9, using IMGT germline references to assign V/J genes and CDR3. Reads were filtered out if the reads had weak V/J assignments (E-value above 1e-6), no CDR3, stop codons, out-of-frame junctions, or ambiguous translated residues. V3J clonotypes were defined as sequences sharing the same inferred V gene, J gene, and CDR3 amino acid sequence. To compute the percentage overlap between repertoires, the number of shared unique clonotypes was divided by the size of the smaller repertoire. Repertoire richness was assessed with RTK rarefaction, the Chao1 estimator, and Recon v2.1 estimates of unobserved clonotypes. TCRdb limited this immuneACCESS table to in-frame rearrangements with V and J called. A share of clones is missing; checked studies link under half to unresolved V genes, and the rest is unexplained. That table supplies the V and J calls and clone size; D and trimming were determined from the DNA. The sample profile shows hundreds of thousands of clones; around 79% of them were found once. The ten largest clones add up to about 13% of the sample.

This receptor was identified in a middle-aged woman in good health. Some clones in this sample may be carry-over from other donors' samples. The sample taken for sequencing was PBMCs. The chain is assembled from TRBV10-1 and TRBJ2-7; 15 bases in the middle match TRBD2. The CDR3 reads CASSDPGTSGRYEQYF. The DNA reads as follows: TGCGCCAGCAGTGATCCCGGGACTAGCGGGAGGTACGAGCAGTACTTC.